The 30 T cell receptor beta chains below were found in one sample sequenced in a study of blood T cell repertoires in COVID-19. The data were produced by immunoSEQ multiplex PCR, yet TCRdb's version contains in-frame clones alone and is incomplete. The table records about 300,000 clones, 70% to 90% of them present only once. The sample comprised PBMCs or T cells enriched from blood (not recorded which). The receptors here all came from a young woman who had recovered from COVID-19.

The J gene is TRBJ1-6, the V gene TRBV6-1, with D perhaps matching TRBD1 (6 bases). Per the germline V gene, CDR1 is MNHNS and CDR2 is SASEGT. Trimming removed 3 bases at V and 8 bases at J, with 11 bases between. The CDR3 is 14 residues long. In DNA form, the CDR3 reads TGTGCCAGCAGTGAGCGGCAGGGGTATTCACCCCTCCACTTT. It yields the protein CASSERQGYSPLHF.

This clone was observed a few times. The CDR3 loop reads CASSKIPGQGGNEQYF. The CDR3 region has the DNA TGTGCCAGCAGCAAAATACCGGGACAAGGGGGAAACGAGCAGTACTTC. V and J are TRBV14 and TRBJ2-7; D is possibly TRBD1 (6 bases). The CDR3 consists of 16 residues. V was trimmed by 5 bases and J by 5 bases, leaving 22 bases between them. Germline assignment: CDR1 SGHDN and CDR2 FVKESK.

The V and J genes are TRBV3-1 (or the pseudogene TRBV3-2) and TRBJ1-1; D perhaps matches TRBD1 (5 bases). Germline loops: CDR1 LGHDT, CDR2 YNNKEL (reference sequence). This CDR3 has 13 residues. Trimming removed 1 base at V and 3 bases at J, with 6 bases between. The CDR3 DNA is TGTGCCAGCAGCCAAGGCAGGGACACTGAAGCTTTCTTT. It encodes CASSQGRDTEAFF.

This clone has a single count. The chain carries TRBV27 and TRBJ1-2; no clear D gene. Germline CDR1 and CDR2: MNHEY and SMNVEV (reference sequence). The CDR3 contains 14 residues. V was shortened by 4 bases and J by 4 bases, with 13 bases between the two germline ends. CDR3 in amino acids: CASSSTGNSYGYTF. CDR3 bases: TGTGCCAGCAGTTCCACCGGGAACTCCTATGGCTACACCTTC.

This chain connects TRBV9 to TRBJ2-2; 9 bases map to TRBD1. The V gene's germline CDR1 is SGDLS and CDR2 YYNGEE. The trim removed 4 bases at V and 9 bases at J, leaving 10 bases unmatched. The CDR3 spans 15 residues. The CDR3 here is CASSSGQGGSRELFF. The DNA for the CDR3 is TGTGCCAGCAGCTCGGGACAGGGAGGGTCCCGGGAGCTGTTTTTT.

This clone has more than one count but fewer than ten. The V call is TRBV10-1, the J call TRBJ2-1, with 8 bases identical to TRBD1. CDR1 and CDR2 (germline): WNHNN, SYGVQD (reference sequence). There are 16 residues in the CDR3. V lost 2 bases to trimming and J lost 3 bases; unmatched junction nucleotides: 6. CDR3 protein: CASSEEAGGDYNEQFF. The CDR3 DNA follows: TGCGCCAGCAGTGAGGAGGCAGGGGGCGACTACAATGAGCAGTTCTTC.

J is TRBJ1-4 and V is TRBV27; D possibly corresponds to TRBD1 (6 bases). CDR1 and CDR2 from the germline V gene are MNHEY and SMNVEV (reference sequence). The germline V and J ends were trimmed by 6 bases and 3 bases, with 8 bases remaining between them. This CDR3 is 13 amino acids long. In DNA, the CDR3 is TGTGCCAGCAGGACAGGACCTAATGAAAAACTGTTTTTT. The encoded protein is CASRTGPNEKLFF.

This chain uses TRBV2 with TRBJ2-3; D might be TRBD2 (7 bases). V shed 11 bases and J shed 3 bases, with 18 bases lying between them. The CDR3 is made up of 14 amino acids. Germline V lookup: CDR1 SNHLY, CDR2 FYNNEI. DNA for the CDR3: TGTGCCGGAGAGGGGGGGGGCCTGACAGATACGCAGTATTTT. This codes for CAGEGGGLTDTQYF.

J is TRBJ2-1 and V is TRBV27; possible D gene TRBD2, 7 bases. Germline V gene lookup returns CDR1 MNHEY and CDR2 SMNVEV (reference sequence). CDR3 size: 14 residues. V was trimmed by 2 bases and J by 8 bases, leaving 13 bases between them. As DNA, the CDR3 is TGTGCCAGCAGTTTAGTTGGGGGGGCCTATGAGCAGTTCTTC. Translating gives CASSLVGGAYEQFF.

CDR3 residues: CASSLTGTTNYGYTF. CDR3 sequence (DNA): TGTGCCAGCAGCTTGACAGGGACAACTAACTATGGCTACACCTTC. V is TRBV5-5 and J is TRBJ1-2, with D possibly being TRBD1 (6 bases). V dropped 1 base and J dropped 0 bases, with 10 bases sitting between them. The CDR3 extends over 15 amino acids. CDR1 and CDR2 from the germline V gene are SGHKS and YYEKEE (reference sequence).

The genes are TRBV30 and TRBJ1-5; 7 bases agree with TRBD1. The germline V gene encodes CDR1 GTSNPN and CDR2 SVGIG (reference sequence). V was pared by 3 bases and J by 6 bases, with 5 bases of the junction left unmatched. This CDR3 contains 13 residues. CDR3 bases: TGTGCCTGGAGCGAGACAGGGACTCAGCCCCAGCATTTT. This gives the protein CAWSETGTQPQHF.

This chain links TRBV5-4 with TRBJ2-5, with a weak D call TRBD1 (6 bases). The CDR3 covers 13 residues. Trimming shortened V by 6 bases and J by 1 base, and 10 bases separated the two germline ends. Per germline, CDR1 SGHNT and CDR2 YYREEE (reference sequence). As DNA, the CDR3 is TGTGCCAGCAACCAGGGGACCCAAGAGACCCAGTACTTC. Translating it yields CASNQGTQETQYF.

The V gene is TRBV2, the J gene TRBJ1-6; D possibly corresponds to TRBD1 (5 bases). Trimming shortened V by 6 bases and J by 0 bases, and 12 bases separated the two germline ends. The CDR3 is 16 residues long. Germline assignment: CDR1 SNHLY and CDR2 FYNNEI. The CDR3 sequence is CASRDIQSSYNSPLHF. The CDR3, as DNA: TGTGCCAGCAGGGACATTCAGAGCTCCTATAATTCACCCCTCCACTTT.

Worth noting for this clone: Given a far larger clone just one base away, this is likely a sequencing read error. The same CDR3 is also encoded by other DNA sequences in this sample. J is TRBJ2-1 and V is TRBV9; 9 bases agree with TRBD2. The germline CDR1 and CDR2 sequences are SGDLS and YYNGEE. CDR3 length: 16 residues. DNA for the CDR3: TGTGCCACCAGCGTAGGGGGTAGCGGGGGAGGCAATGAGCAGTTCTTC. Protein product: CATSVGGSGGGNEQFF.

The chain combines TRBV6-6 with TRBJ2-2; a possible D gene is TRBD1 (6 bases). Trimming stripped 6 bases from V and 0 bases from J, with 8 bases between. This CDR3 comprises 14 residues. The V gene's germline CDR1 is MNHNY and CDR2 SVGAGI (reference sequence). This CDR3 is CASRWTANTGELFF. DNA of the CDR3: TGTGCCAGCAGATGGACAGCGAACACCGGGGAGCTGTTTTTT.

V gene TRBV19 combines with J gene TRBJ1-1, with D maybe TRBD1 (6 bases). Germline V lookup: CDR1 LNHDA, CDR2 SQIVND (reference sequence). V was cut by 5 bases and J by 6 bases, with 19 bases left in between. The CDR3 has 15 residues. The CDR3 region is CASSSTGSPLAEAFF. The CDR3 DNA is TGTGCCAGTAGTTCGACAGGATCGCCTTTGGCTGAAGCTTTCTTT.

This chain joins TRBV14 and TRBJ1-1; TRBD1 matches 7 bases. Per germline, CDR1 SGHDN and CDR2 FVKESK. This CDR3 spans 19 amino acids. Germline trimming cut 0 bases from V and 2 bases from J; bases unmatched to any gene: 15. CDR3 region: CASSQDGLLKGQLNTEAFF. The CDR3 DNA sequence: TGTGCCAGCAGCCAAGATGGGTTATTAAAGGGACAGCTAAACACTGAAGCTTTCTTT. The full variable domain, rest sourced from reference TRBV14 and TRBJ1-1, is EAGVTQFPSHSVIEKGQTVTLRCDPISGHDNLYWYRRVMGKEIKFLLHFVKESKQDESGMPNNRFLAERTGGTYSTLKVQPAELEDSGVYFCASSQDGLLKGQLNTEAFFGQGTRLTVV.

This clone was recorded a few times. V and J are TRBV30 and TRBJ1-1, with TRBD1 as a possible D gene (6 bases). This CDR3 is 15 amino acids long. CDR1 is GTSNPN and CDR2 is SVGIG in the germline V gene (reference sequence). The V end lost 3 bases, the J end lost 5 bases, and 19 bases lay between the germline ends. The CDR3 sequence is CAWSEIPQGATEAFF. The CDR3 DNA reads TGTGCCTGGAGCGAGATTCCACAGGGTGCTACTGAAGCTTTCTTT.

V usage is TRBV5-6 and J usage is TRBJ1-6; no clear D gene. CDR1 is SGHDT, CDR2 YYEEEE, per germline. The CDR3 totals 13 residues. V was pared by 3 bases and J by 8 bases, with 9 bases between. Here the CDR3 DNA reads TGTGCCAGCAGCTCGGACTCTGATTCACCCCTCCACTTT. It translates to CASSSDSDSPLHF.

The CDR3 bases are TGTGCCAGCAGCTTGGGGGGACAGAAAACCGGGGAGCTGTTTTTT. This encodes CASSLGGQKTGELFF. J is TRBJ2-2 and V is TRBV7-9, with TRBD1 as a possible D gene (7 bases). The V gene's germline CDR1 is SEHNR and CDR2 FQNEAQ (reference sequence). Trimming took off 3 bases at V and 5 bases at J, with 13 bases between the two ends. The CDR3 spans 15 residues.

This chain links TRBV28 with TRBJ1-4; D ambiguous. The V end was cut by 5 bases, the J end by 8 bases, with 6 bases between. The CDR3 consists of 11 residues. Germline CDR1 reads MDHEN; CDR2 reads SYDVKM. In nucleotides, the CDR3 is TGTGCCAGCAGTACTAGGGAAAAACTGTTTTTT. It is translated as CASSTREKLFF.

The chain uses TRBV19 and TRBJ1-4; D unclear. CDR3 length: 15 residues. Per the germline V gene, CDR1 is LNHDA and CDR2 is SQIVND (reference sequence). V was trimmed by 1 base and J by 0 bases, leaving 6 bases between them. The CDR3 DNA is TGTGCCAGTAGTATAGGAGGCACAACTAATGAAAAACTGTTTTTT. This codes for CASSIGGTTNEKLFF.

The V and J genes are TRBV27 and TRBJ2-7; D might be TRBD1 (6 bases). Trimming stripped 5 bases from V and 3 bases from J, with 14 bases between. Germline assignment: CDR1 MNHEY and CDR2 SMNVEV (reference sequence). This CDR3 is 14 amino acids long. The CDR3 region is CASSIQGSGYEQYF. DNA of the CDR3: TGTGCCAGCAGTATCCAGGGGAGTGGCTACGAGCAGTACTTC.

This clone was found many times. This chain uses TRBV6-2 or TRBV6-3 with TRBJ2-4; maybe TRBD2 (6 bases). Trimming removed 5 bases from V and 1 base from J, with 18 bases in between. Germline lookup yields CDR1 MNHEY and CDR2 SVGEGT. This CDR3 contains 17 residues. The chain's CDR3 is CASSVLGAAGAKNIQYF. CDR3 coding DNA: TGTGCCAGCAGTGTCCTCGGGGCGGCGGGGGCCAAAAACATTCAGTACTTC.

This clone has just a few counts. The chain carries TRBV19 and TRBJ1-5, with TRBD1 identical over 7 bases. The J segment lost 2 bases and the V segment lost 8 bases, leaving 6 bases of the junction unmatched. This CDR3 has 14 residues. The germline gives CDR1 LNHDA, CDR2 SQIVND (reference sequence). The CDR3 sequence is CASEDRVGNQPQHF. CDR3 in DNA: TGTGCCAGTGAAGACAGGGTTGGCAATCAGCCCCAGCATTTT. The full variable domain, in which reference TRBV19 and TRBJ1-5 provide the parts outside the CDR3, is DGGITQSPKYLFRKEGQNVTLSCEQNLNHDAMYWYRQDPGQGLRLIYYSQIVNDFQKGDIAEGYSVSREKKESFPLTVTSAQKNPTAFYLCASEDRVGNQPQHFGDGTRLSIL.

This rearrangement joins TRBV11-3 to TRBJ2-1, with 8 bases lining up with TRBD2. The CDR3 covers 14 residues. Looked up from germline, CDR1 is SGHNT and CDR2 is YENEEA. The ends lost 1 base at V and 6 bases at J; junction bases unmatched: 2. This chain's CDR3 is CASSLGGTSNEQFF. DNA of the CDR3: TGTGCCAGCAGCTTAGGGGGGACTAGCAATGAGCAGTTCTTC.

The rearrangement uses TRBV19 and TRBJ1-1, with 7 bases that match TRBD1. The CDR3 is 13 amino acids. Per the germline V gene, CDR1 is LNHDA and CDR2 is SQIVND (reference sequence). Trimming at V came to 7 bases and at J to 4 bases, leaving 6 bases not matched to a gene. Written as DNA, the CDR3 is TGTGCCAGTACCGCAGGGGGTTCCACTGAAGCTTTCTTT. Amino acids: CASTAGGSTEAFF.

Here the CDR3 reads CASSTTGAGYNEQFF. CDR3 sequence (DNA): TGTGCCAGCAGCACCACAGGGGCTGGGTACAATGAGCAGTTCTTC. The gene calls are TRBV6-6 and TRBJ2-1; 7 bases are a match to TRBD1. V shed 6 bases and J 4 bases; nucleotides not matched to a gene: 9. This CDR3 is built from 15 residues. The germline V gene has CDR1 MNHNY and CDR2 SVGAGI (reference sequence).

The rearrangement joins TRBV30 to TRBJ2-1, with 10 bases identical to TRBD2. Germline V lookup: CDR1 GTSNPN, CDR2 SVGIG (reference sequence). The V gene end was trimmed by 6 bases and the J gene end by 9 bases; junction bases not matched to a gene: 14. The CDR3 is 15 residues long. Written as DNA, the CDR3 is TGTGCCTGCACCTCCTCTAGCGGGGGTGTAGGTGAGCAGTTCTTC. Translating gives CACTSSSGGVGEQFF.

The chain couples TRBV6-2 or TRBV6-3 to TRBJ2-5; tentative D call: TRBD2 (7 bases). V was cut by 5 bases and J by 0 bases, with 16 bases left in between. The CDR3 is 16 amino acids. In germline, CDR1 is MNHEY, CDR2 SVGEGT. This CDR3 reads CASSNRRGGYQETQYF. DNA of the CDR3: TGTGCCAGCAGTAATCGAAGGGGGGGGTACCAAGAGACCCAGTACTTC.